The clone carrying this T cell receptor beta chain has only one observation. This CDR3 contains 19 residues. In germline, CDR1 is SNHLY, CDR2 FYNNEI. Trimming shortened V by 4 bases and J by 3 bases, and 28 bases separated the two germline ends. Several immunoSEQ 96-well plates shared each subset's DNA, each plate a replicate. TCRdb's copy holds only in-frame clones and misses some; the assay was immunoSEQ multiplex PCR. Of roughly 2 million clones detected, around 95% appear once; the ten largest clones hold more than 0.1%. These data originate in a study of shared clonotypes between healthy human individuals.

This sequence joins TRBV2 and TRBJ2-7, with D tentatively TRBD1 or TRBD2 (5 bases each). This sequence originates from a man between 18 and 29 years old in good health. Specimen: naive CD4+ T cells sorted from blood. Stated subset: CD45RA+ positively selected. The CDR3 DNA reads as TGTGCCAGCAGTGCGCTCCCAATGGGGGTGAGCACGTTAAACTACGAGCAGTACTTC. Protein product: CASSALPMGVSTLNYEQYF. The full variable domain, in which reference TRBV2 and TRBJ2-7 provide the parts outside the CDR3, is EPEVTQTPSHQVTQMGQEVILRCVPISNHLYFYWYRQILGQKVEFLVSFYNNEISEKSEIFDDQFSVERPDGSNFTLKIRSTKLEDSAMYFCASSALPMGVSTLNYEQYFGPGTRLTVT.